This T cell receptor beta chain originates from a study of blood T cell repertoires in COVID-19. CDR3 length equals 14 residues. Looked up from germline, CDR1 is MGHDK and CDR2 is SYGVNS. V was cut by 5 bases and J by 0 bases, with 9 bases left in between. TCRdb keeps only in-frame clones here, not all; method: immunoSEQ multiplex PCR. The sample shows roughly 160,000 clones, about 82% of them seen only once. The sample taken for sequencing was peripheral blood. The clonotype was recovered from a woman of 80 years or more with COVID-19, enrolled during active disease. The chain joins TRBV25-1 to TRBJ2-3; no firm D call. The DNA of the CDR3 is TGTGCCAGCAGTACTACCGGGAGCACAGATACGCAGTATTTT. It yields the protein CASSTTGSTDTQYF.